A single TCR beta chain is shown here with its context. Here immunoSEQ multiplex PCR was the method, and the copy in TCRdb shows in-frame clones only, minus some. The data hold about 59,000 clones, with 93% observed a single time. These data originate in a study of T cell changes during pregnancy in multiple sclerosis. The CDR3 runs 13 residues. V trimming: 4 bases; J trimming: 15 bases; junction bases outside the gene matches: 5. CDR1 and CDR2 from the germline V gene are SNHLY and FYNNEI. The V gene is TRBV2, the J gene TRBJ2-1; the match to TRBD2 covers 14 bases. The specimen was CD4+ T cells from peripheral blood mononuclear cells, collected before pregnancy. The source is a female donor with multiple sclerosis, enrolled in a pregnancy study. Here the CDR3 reads CASSGGLAGDGFF. The DNA of the CDR3 is TGTGCCAGCAGTGGGGGACTAGCGGGAGACGGGTTCTTC.